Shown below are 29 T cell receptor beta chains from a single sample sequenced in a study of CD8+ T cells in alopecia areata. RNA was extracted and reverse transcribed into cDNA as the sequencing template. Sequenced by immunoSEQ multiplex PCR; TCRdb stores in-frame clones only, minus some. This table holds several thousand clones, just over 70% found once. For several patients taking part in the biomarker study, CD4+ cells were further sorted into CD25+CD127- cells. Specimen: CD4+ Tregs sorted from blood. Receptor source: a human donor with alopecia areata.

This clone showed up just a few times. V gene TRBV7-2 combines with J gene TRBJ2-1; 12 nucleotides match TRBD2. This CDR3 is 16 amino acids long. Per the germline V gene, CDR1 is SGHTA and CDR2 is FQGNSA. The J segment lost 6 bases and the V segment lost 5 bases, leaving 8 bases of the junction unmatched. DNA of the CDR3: TGTGCCAGCAGCACCCACACTAGCGGGGGGTTCAATGAGCAGTTCTTC. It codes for CASSTHTSGGFNEQFF.

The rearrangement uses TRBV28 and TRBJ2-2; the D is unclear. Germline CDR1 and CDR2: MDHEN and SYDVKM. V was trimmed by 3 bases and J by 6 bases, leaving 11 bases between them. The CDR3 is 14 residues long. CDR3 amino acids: CASSLVFRAGELFF. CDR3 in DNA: TGTGCCAGCAGTTTGGTCTTCCGGGCCGGGGAGCTGTTTTTT.

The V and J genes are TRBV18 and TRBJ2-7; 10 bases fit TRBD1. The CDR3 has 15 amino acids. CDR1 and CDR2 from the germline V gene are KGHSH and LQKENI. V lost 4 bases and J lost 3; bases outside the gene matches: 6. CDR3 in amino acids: CASSLQGQGRYEQYF. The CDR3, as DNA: TGTGCCAGCTCACTCCAGGGACAGGGGCGCTACGAGCAGTACTTC.

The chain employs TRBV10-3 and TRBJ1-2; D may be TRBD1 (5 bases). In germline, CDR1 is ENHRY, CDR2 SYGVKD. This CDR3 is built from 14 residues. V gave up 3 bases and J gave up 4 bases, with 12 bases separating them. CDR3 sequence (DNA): TGTGCCATCAGTGACCAGGGTTTGGCCTATGGCTACACCTTC. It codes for CAISDQGLAYGYTF.

In DNA form, the CDR3 reads TGTGCCAGCAGTTTAATATCCCCGGGACAGGAAGCCTACGAGCAGTACTTC. The encoded protein is CASSLISPGQEAYEQYF. The chain links TRBV27 to TRBJ2-7; 8 positions agree with TRBD1. The CDR3 totals 17 residues. Germline CDR1 is MNHEY and CDR2 is SMNVEV (reference sequence). V shed 2 bases and J 2 bases; nucleotides not matched to a gene: 11.

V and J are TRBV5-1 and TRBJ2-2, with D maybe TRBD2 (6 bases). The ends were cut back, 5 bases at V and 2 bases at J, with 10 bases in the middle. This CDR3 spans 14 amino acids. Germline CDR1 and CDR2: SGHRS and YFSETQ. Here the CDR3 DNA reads TGCGCCAGCAGTAGGCGGGATAACACCGGGGAGCTGTTTTTT. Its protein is CASSRRDNTGELFF.

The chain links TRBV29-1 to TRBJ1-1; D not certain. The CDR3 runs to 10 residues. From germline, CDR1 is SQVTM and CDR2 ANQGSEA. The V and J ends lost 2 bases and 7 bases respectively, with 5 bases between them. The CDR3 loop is CSVESSEAFF. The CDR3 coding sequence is TGCAGCGTTGAATCCAGTGAAGCTTTCTTT.

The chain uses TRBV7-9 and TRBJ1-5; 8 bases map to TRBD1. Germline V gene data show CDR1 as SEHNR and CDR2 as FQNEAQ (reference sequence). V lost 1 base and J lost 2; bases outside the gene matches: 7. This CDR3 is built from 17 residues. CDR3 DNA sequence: TGTGCCAGCAGCTTAGATACCCCGGACAGGGGCAATCAGCCCCAGCATTTT. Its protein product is CASSLDTPDRGNQPQHF.

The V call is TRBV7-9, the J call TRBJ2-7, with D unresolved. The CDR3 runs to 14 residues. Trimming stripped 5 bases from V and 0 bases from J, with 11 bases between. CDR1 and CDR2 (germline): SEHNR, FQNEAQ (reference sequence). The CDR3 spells CASSPYSGSYEQYF. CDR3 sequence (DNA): TGTGCCAGCAGCCCCTATTCTGGCTCCTACGAGCAGTACTTC. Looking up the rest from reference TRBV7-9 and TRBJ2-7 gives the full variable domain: DTGVSQNPRHKITKRGQNVTFRCDPISEHNRLYWYRQTLGQGPEFLTYFQNEAQLEKSRLLSDRFSAERPKGSFSTLEIQRTEQGDSAMYLCASSPYSGSYEQYFGPGTRLTVT.

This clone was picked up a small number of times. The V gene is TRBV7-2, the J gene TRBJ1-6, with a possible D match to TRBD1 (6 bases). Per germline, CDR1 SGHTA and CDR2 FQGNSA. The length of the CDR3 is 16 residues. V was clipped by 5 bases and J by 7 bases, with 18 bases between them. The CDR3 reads CASSRFPGGTNSPLHF. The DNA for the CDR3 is TGTGCCAGCAGCCGATTCCCGGGGGGGACAAATTCACCCCTCCACTTT.

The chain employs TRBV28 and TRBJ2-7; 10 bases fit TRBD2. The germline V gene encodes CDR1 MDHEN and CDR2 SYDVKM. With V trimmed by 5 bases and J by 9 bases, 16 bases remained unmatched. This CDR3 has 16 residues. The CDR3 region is CASSITSGAFGFGQYF. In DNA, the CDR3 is TGTGCCAGCAGTATCACTAGCGGGGCGTTCGGTTTTGGGCAGTACTTC.

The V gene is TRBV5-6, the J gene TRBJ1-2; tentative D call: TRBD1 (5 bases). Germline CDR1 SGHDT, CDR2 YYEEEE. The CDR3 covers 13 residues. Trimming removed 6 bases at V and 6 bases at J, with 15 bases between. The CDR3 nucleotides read TGTGCCAGCACTTGCAGGGATTTCCATGGCTACACCTTC. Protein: CASTCRDFHGYTF.

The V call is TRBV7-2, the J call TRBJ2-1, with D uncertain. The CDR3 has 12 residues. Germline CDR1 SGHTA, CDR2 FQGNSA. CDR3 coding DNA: TGTGCAGTCCAGGTTCTCTACAATGAGCAGTTCTTC. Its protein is CAVQVLYNEQFF.

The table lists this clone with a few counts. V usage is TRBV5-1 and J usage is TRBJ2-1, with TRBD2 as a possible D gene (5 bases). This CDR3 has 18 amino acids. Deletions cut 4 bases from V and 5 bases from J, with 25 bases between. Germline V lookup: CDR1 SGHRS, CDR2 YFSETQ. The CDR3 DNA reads TGCGCCAGCAGCAAAAAAAGAGCCCAAATAGGACTCAACAATGAGCAGTTCTTC. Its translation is CASSKKRAQIGLNNEQFF.

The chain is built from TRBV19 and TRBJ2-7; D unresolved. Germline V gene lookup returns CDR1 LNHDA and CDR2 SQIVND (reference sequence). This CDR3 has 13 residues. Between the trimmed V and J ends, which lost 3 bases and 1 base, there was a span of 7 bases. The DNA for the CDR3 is TGTGCCAGTAGTATCGCCCAGTCCTACGAGCAGTACTTC. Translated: CASSIAQSYEQYF.

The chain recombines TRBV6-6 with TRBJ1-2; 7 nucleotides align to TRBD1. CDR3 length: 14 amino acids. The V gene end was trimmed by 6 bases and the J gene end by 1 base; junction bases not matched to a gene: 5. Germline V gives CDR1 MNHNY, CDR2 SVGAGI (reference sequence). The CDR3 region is CASRLGQLNYGYTF. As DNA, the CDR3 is TGTGCCAGCAGACTGGGACAGCTTAACTATGGCTACACCTTC.

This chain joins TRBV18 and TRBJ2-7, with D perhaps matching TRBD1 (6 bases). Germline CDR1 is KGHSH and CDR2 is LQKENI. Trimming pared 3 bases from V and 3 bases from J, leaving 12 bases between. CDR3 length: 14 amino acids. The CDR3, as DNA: TGTGCCAGCTCACCTCCAGGGGCCAGCTACGAGCAGTACTTC. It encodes CASSPPGASYEQYF.

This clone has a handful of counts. CDR3 sequence (DNA): TGTGCCAGCAGTTACTCGATGGGAAATCAGCCCCAGCATTTT. Translating it yields CASSYSMGNQPQHF. V is TRBV6-5 and J is TRBJ1-5; D remains unclear. The V end lost 0 bases, the J end lost 4 bases, and 7 bases lay between the germline ends. CDR3 length: 14 residues. Germline V CDR1 and CDR2: MNHEY, SVGAGI.

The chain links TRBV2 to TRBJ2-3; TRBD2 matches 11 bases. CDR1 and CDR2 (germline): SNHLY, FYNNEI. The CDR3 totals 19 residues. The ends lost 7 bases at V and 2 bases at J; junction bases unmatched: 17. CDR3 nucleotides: TGTGCCAGCATAACCCCCCTACTAGCGGGGGTCCTAGACACAGATACGCAGTATTTT. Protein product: CASITPLLAGVLDTDTQYF.

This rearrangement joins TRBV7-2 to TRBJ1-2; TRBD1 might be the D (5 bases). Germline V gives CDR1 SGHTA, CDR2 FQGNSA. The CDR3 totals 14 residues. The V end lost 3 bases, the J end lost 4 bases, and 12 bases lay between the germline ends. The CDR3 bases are TGTGCCAGCAGCTTCCAGGGCGGAGTCTATGGCTACACCTTC. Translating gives CASSFQGGVYGYTF. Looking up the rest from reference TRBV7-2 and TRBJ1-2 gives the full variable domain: GAGVSQSPSNKVTEKGKDVELRCDPISGHTALYWYRQSLGQGLEFLIYFQGNSAPDKSGLPSDRFSAERTGGSVSTLTIQRTQQEDSAVYLCASSFQGGVYGYTFGSGTRLTVV.

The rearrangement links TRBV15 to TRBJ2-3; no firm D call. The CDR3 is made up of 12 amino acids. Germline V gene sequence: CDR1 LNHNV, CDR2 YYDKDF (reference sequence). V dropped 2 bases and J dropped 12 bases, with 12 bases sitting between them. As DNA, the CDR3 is TGTGCCACCAGCAGACAGGTTCAGTCCCAGTATTTT. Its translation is CATSRQVQSQYF.

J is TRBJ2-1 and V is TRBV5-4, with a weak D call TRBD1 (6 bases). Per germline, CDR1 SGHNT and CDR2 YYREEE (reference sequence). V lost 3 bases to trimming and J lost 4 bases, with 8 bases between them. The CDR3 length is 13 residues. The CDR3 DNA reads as TGTGCCAGCAGCTCGGACAGATACAATGAGCAGTTCTTC. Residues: CASSSDRYNEQFF.

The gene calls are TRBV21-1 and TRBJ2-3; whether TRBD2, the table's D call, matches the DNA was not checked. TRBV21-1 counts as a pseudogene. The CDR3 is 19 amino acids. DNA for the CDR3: TGTGCCAGCAGGGGACTAGCGGGAGGGCCCCACGAAGGGACAGATACGCAGTATTTT. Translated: CASRGLAGGPHEGTDTQYF.

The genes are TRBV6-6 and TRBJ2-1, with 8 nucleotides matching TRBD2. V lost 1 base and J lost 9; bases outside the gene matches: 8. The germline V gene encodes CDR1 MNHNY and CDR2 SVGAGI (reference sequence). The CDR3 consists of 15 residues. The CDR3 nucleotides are TGTGCCAGCAGTTACTTAGCGGGAAGGGGCGGTGAGCAGTTCTTC. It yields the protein CASSYLAGRGGEQFF.

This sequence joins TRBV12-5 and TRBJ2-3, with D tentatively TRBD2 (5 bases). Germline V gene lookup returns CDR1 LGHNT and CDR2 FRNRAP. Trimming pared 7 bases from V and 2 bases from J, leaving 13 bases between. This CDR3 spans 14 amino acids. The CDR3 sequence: CASALAAVTDTQYF. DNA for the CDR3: TGTGCTAGTGCCCTAGCCGCAGTCACAGATACGCAGTATTTT.

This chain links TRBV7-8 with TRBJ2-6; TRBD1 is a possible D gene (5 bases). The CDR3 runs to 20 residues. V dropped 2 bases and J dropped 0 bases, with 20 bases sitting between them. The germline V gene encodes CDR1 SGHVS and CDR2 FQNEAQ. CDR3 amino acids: CASSLMGMARGSSGANVLTF. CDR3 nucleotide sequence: TGTGCCAGCAGCTTAATGGGGATGGCTAGGGGAAGCTCTGGGGCCAACGTCCTGACTTTC.

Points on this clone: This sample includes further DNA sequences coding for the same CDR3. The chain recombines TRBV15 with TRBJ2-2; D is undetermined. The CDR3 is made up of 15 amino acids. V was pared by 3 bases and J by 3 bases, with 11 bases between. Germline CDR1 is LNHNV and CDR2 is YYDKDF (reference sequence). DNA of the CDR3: TGTGCCACCAGCAGGGCTTTATCGCACACCGGGGAGCTGTTTTTT. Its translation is CATSRALSHTGELFF.

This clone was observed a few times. The chain's CDR3 is CASSDRTVDGYTF. The CDR3 region has the DNA TGCGCCAGCAGCGACAGGACTGTTGATGGCTACACCTTC. The chain employs TRBV5-1 and TRBJ1-2, with D possibly TRBD1 on 6 matching bases. The CDR3 has 13 amino acids. CDR1 and CDR2 (germline): SGHRS, YFSETQ. V lost 4 bases, J lost 6 bases, and 13 bases lay in between.

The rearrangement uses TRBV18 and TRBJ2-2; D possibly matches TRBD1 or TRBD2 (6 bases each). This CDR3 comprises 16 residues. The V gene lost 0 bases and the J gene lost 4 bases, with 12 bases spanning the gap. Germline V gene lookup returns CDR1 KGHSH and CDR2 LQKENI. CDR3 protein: CASSPPWGASTGELFF. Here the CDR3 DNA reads TGTGCCAGCTCACCACCGTGGGGGGCGAGCACCGGGGAGCTGTTTTTT. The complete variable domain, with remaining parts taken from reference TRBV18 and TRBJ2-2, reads NAGVMQNPRHLVRRRGQEARLRCSPMKGHSHVYWYRQLPEEGLKFMVYLQKENIIDESGMPKERFSAEFPKEGPSILRIQQVVRGDSAAYFCASSPPWGASTGELFFGEGSRLTVL.